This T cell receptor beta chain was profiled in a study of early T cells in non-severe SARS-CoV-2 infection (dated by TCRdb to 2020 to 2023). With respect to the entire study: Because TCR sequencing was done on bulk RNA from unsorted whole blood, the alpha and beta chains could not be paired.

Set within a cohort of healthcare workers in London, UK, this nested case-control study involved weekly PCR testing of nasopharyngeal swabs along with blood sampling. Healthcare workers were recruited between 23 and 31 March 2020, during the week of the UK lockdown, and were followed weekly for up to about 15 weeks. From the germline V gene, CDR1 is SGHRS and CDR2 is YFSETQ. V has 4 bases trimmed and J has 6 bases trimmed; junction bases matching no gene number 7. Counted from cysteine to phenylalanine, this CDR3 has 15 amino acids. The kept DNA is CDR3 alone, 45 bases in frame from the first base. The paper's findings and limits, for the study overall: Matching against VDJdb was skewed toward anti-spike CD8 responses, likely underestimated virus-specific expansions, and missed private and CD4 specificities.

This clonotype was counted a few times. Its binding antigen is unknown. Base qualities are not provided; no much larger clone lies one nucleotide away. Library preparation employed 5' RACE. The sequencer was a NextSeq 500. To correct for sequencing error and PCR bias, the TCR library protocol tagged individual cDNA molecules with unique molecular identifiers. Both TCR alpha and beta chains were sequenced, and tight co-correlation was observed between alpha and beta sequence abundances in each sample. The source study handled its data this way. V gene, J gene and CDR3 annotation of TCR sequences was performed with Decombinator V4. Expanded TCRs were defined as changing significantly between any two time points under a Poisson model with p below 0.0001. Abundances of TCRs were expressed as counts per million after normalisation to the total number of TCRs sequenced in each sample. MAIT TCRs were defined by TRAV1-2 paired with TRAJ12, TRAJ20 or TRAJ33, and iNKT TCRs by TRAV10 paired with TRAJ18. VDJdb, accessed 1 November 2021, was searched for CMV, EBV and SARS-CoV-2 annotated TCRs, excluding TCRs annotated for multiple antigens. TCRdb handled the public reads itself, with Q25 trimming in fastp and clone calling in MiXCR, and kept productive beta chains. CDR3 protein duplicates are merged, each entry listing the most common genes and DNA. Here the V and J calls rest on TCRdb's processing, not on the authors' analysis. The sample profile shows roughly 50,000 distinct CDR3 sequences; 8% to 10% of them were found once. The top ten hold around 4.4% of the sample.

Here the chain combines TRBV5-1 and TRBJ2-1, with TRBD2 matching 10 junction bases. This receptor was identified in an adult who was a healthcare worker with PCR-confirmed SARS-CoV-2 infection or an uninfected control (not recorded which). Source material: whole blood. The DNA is TGCGCCAGCAGCCCTCGAGCGGGAGGGAGCAATGAGCAGTTCTTC. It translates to CASSPRAGGSNEQFF.